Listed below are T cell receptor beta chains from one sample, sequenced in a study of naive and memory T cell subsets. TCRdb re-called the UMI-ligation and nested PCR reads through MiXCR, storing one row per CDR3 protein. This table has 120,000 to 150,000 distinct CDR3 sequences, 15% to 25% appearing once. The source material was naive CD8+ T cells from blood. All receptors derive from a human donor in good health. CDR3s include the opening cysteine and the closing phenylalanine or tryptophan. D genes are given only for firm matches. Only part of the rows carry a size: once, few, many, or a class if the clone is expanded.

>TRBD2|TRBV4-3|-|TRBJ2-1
CASSQGASGRVNEQFF
TGCGCCAGCAGCCAAGGGGCTAGCGGGAGGGTCAATGAGCAGTTCTTC
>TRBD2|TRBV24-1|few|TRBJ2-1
CATRASGSVGQFF
TGTGCCACCAGGGCTAGCGGGAGTGTCGGGCAGTTCTTC
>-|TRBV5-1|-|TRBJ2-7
CASSFRAVSSYEQYF
TGCGCCAGCAGCTTCCGTGCGGTAAGCTCCTACGAGCAGTACTTC
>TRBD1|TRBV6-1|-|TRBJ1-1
CASSEAHWTGEVVNTEAFF
TGTGCCAGCAGTGAAGCGCATTGGACAGGGGAGGTGGTGAACACTGAAGCTTTCTTT
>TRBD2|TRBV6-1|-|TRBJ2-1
CASGASGSYNEQFF
TGTGCCAGCGGAGCTAGCGGGAGTTACAATGAGCAGTTCTTC
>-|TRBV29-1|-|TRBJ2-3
CSVVQGPTSTDTQYF
TGCAGCGTTGTTCAGGGGCCGACTAGCACAGATACGCAGTATTTT
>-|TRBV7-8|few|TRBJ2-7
CASSFSRNRPYEQYF
TGTGCCAGCAGCTTCAGCCGGAACAGGCCCTACGAGCAGTACTTC
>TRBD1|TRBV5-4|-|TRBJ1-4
CASSLDRGNEKLFF
TGTGCCAGCAGCTTGGACAGGGGCAATGAAAAACTGTTTTTT
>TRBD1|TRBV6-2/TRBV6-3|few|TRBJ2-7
CASSQGQGDYEQYF
TGTGCCAGCAGCCAGGGACAGGGTGACTACGAGCAGTACTTC
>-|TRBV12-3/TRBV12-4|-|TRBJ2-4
CASTRERQDEAKNIQYF
TGTGCCAGCACAAGAGAGAGACAGGACGAAGCCAAAAACATTCAGTACTTC
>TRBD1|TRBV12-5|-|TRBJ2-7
CASGLSQGPNEQYF
TGTGCTAGTGGTTTGTCACAGGGGCCTAACGAGCAGTACTTC
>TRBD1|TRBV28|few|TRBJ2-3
CASSRQGADTQYF
TGTGCCAGCAGTCGACAGGGGGCGGATACGCAGTATTTT
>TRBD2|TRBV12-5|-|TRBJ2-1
CASGLVTSGRGSYNEQFF
TGTGCTAGTGGTTTGGTTACTAGCGGGAGGGGATCCTACAATGAGCAGTTCTTC
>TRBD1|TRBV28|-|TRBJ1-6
CASSLSYRGWGNSPLHF
TGTGCCAGCAGTTTATCGTACAGGGGATGGGGCAATTCACCCCTCCACTTT